This TCR beta chain was sequenced in a study of OX40 agonist ivuxolimab in advanced cancers. Turning to the overall study: Ivuxolimab was an agonistic, fully human IgG2 monoclonal antibody directed against OX40 (CD134), a costimulatory receptor. The dose-escalation cohort was roughly 83% male with a mean age of around 62 years, ranging from roughly 23 to 85. Patients were allowed to have had prior anti-PD-1, anti-PD-L1 or anti-CTLA-4 therapy, and around two fifths of the dose-escalation patients had been treated with checkpoint inhibitors. Peripheral TCRbeta sequencing was intended to test whether TCR sequence diversity was altered and clonal T-cell expansion was caused by ivuxolimab. The monotherapy dose-escalation portion (N ≈ 55 patients) of the phase I ivuxolimab trial is reported in the paper. Partial responses occurred in three dose-escalation patients, of whom one had hepatocellular carcinoma and two had cutaneous melanoma. Of the 50 to 55 patients in dose escalation, 19 had hepatocellular carcinoma, some 15 had melanoma, 9 had renal cell carcinoma and 9 had head and neck cancer. Intravenous ivuxolimab was administered to patients every 2 weeks at six dose levels: 0.01, 0.1, 0.3, 1.5, 3 and 10 mg/kg. General study outcomes and caveats: Which antigens the clonally expanded peripheral T cells were specific for was not determined. In partial responders in the 0.1-3.0 mg/kg groups, normalized peripheral clonal expansion was found to be among the lowest, especially among CD8+ T cells. Clonal expansion of both CD4+ and CD8+ blood T cells was observed from baseline to week 6 at doses 0.1 to 3.0 mg/kg. After ivuxolimab, more expanded clones were found on average in CD8+ T cells than in CD4+ T cells. Low levels of normalized T-cell clonal expansion were also seen in some patients who did not respond.

The trial excluded patients who had a history of autoimmune disease or who were on systemic immunosuppression. In every dose cohort, peripheral blood was drawn for TCR sequencing at baseline, cycle 4 day 1, and cycle 7 day 1. Samples came from an open-label, multicenter, first-in-human phase I dose-escalation trial of ivuxolimab. The trial enrolled adults with locally advanced or metastatic head and neck squamous cell, hepatocellular, melanoma or renal cell carcinoma. Before TCR sequencing, CD4+ and CD8+ T cells were separately sorted from peripheral blood. Turning to this clone: What antigen it recognizes has not been identified. No qualities accompany the bases; no much larger clone lies one base away.

Genomic DNA was isolated from the sorted cells so that the TCRbeta CDR3 region could be sequenced. The immunoSEQ Assay was used to sequence the TCRbeta CDR3 regions. The source is immuneACCESS, and TCRdb retained only in-frame sequences with V and J called. Part of the clones is not carried over; for the studies checked, unresolved V genes explain less than half of this, and the remainder is unexplained. The sample contains 100,000 to 150,000 clones, 90% of them found a single time. The ten largest clones add up to 1.1% of the sample. From its cysteine to its phenylalanine, the CDR3 spans 15 amino acids. Only the CDR3 region is kept as DNA, spanning 45 bases read in frame from base 1. A distance of 13 bases separates the germline ends of V and J, which lose 4 bases and 1 base respectively. CDR1 MGHDK and CDR2 SYGVNS were looked up in the germline V gene.

Rearrangement joined TRBV25-1 to TRBJ1-1; confidence is insufficient to name the D gene. The sequence was obtained from an adult with an advanced solid tumor such as melanoma, head and neck, liver or kidney cancer. The sample consisted of CD4+ or CD8+ T cells sorted from blood, taken in a trial of the OX40 agonist ivuxolimab. The nucleotide sequence reads as follows: TGTGCCAGCAGTGCTTTCCGGGTCGGGAACACTGAAGCTTTCTTT. It translates to CASSAFRVGNTEAFF.